The next 32 T cell receptor beta chains were all read from a single sample in a study of control samples from healthy donors and cancer patients (dated by TCRdb to 2020 to 2021). The protocol used for the library was the immunoSEQ multiplex PCR assay. TCRdb mirrors the immuneACCESS table, restricted to in-frame sequences. Some clones are absent from its copies; in checked studies, under half trace to an unresolved V gene, and the reason for the others is unknown. The sample includes approximately 100,000 clones, with just under 95% observed a single time. Of the sample, about 3% falls within the top ten clones. Sequenced material: blood. These receptors originate from a human donor in good health. The donor label of this sample is uncertain.

The V and J genes are TRBV30 and TRBJ1-1; D remains ambiguous. The germline gives CDR1 GTSNPN, CDR2 SVGIG (reference sequence). The CDR3 is 12 residues long. V shed 0 bases and J shed 5 bases, with 7 bases lying between them. The chain's CDR3 is CAWSVRVTEAFF. The CDR3 DNA reads as TGTGCCTGGAGTGTACGGGTTACTGAAGCTTTCTTT.

V gene TRBV4-3 combines with J gene TRBJ2-5; D remains ambiguous. CDR3 size: 13 residues. Germline V CDR1 and CDR2: LGHNA, YSLEER. Trimming took off 1 base at V and 4 bases at J, with 7 bases between the two ends. CDR3 nucleotide sequence: TGCGCCAGCAGCCAAGGCCCCTCAGAGACCCAGTACTTC. It is translated as CASSQGPSETQYF.

This chain joins TRBV10-1 and TRBJ1-1; D is unresolved. V lost 0 bases to trimming and J lost 1 base, with 3 bases between them. Looked up from germline, CDR1 is WNHNN and CDR2 is SYGVQD (reference sequence). The CDR3 extends over 13 amino acids. The chain's CDR3 is CASSESANTEAFF. The CDR3, as DNA: TGCGCCAGCAGTGAGTCGGCGAACACTGAAGCTTTCTTT.

The V gene is TRBV6-5, the J gene TRBJ1-2; no firm D call. V lost 8 bases and J lost 4, with 11 bases in between. Germline-derived CDR1 and CDR2 are MNHEY and SVGAGI. The CDR3 contains 12 residues. The CDR3 loop reads CASFVEPYGYTF. CDR3 DNA: TGTGCCAGCTTCGTGGAGCCCTATGGCTACACCTTC.

This chain uses TRBV2 with TRBJ1-1, with TRBD1 as a possible D gene (5 bases). CDR1 is SNHLY, CDR2 FYNNEI, per germline. The CDR3 sequence is 14 residues long. Trimming pared 4 bases from V and 6 bases from J, leaving 15 bases between. The CDR3 region is CASSGGAGGAEAFF. The CDR3 DNA is TGTGCCAGCAGTGGTGGGGCCGGGGGTGCTGAAGCTTTCTTT.

The chain couples TRBV18 to TRBJ1-6, with TRBD1 identical over 10 bases. V lost 0 bases to trimming and J lost 6 bases; unmatched junction nucleotides: 2. CDR3 length: 16 amino acids. The germline gives CDR1 KGHSH, CDR2 LQKENI. The CDR3 coding sequence is TGTGCCAGCTCACCACCCCGGGACAGGGGTAATTCACCCCTCCACTTT. Residues: CASSPPRDRGNSPLHF.

The rearrangement uses TRBV5-1 and TRBJ1-1; no reliable D call. The CDR3 is made up of 14 amino acids. CDR1 and CDR2 from the germline V gene are SGHRS and YFSETQ. V lost 2 bases to trimming and J lost 5 bases, with 13 bases between them. The CDR3 sequence is CASSLDGGWTEAFF. The DNA for the CDR3 is TGCGCCAGCAGCTTAGATGGCGGGTGGACTGAAGCTTTCTTT.

The gene calls are TRBV19 and TRBJ1-2; 9 bases align to TRBD1. Germline CDR1 LNHDA, CDR2 SQIVND (reference sequence). Germline trimming cut 5 bases from V and 5 bases from J; bases unmatched to any gene: 3. The CDR3 is 13 residues long. The CDR3 sequence is CASSQDRGYGYTF. In DNA, the CDR3 is TGTGCCAGTAGTCAGGACAGGGGTTATGGCTACACCTTC.

This chain connects TRBV9 to TRBJ2-2; 8 bases agree with TRBD1. Trimming took 4 bases from V and 2 from J; bases not matched to a gene: 10. This CDR3 spans 17 amino acids. CDR1 is SGDLS and CDR2 is YYNGEE in the germline V gene. The CDR3 is CASSPHEGQANTGELFF. DNA of the CDR3: TGTGCCAGCAGCCCACACGAGGGACAGGCCAACACCGGGGAGCTGTTTTTT.

This clone was detected only once. The chain carries TRBV5-8 and TRBJ2-7; TRBD1 matches at 7 bases. Germline assignment: CDR1 SGHTS and CDR2 YDEGEE. Germline trimming cut 6 bases from V and 5 bases from J; bases unmatched to any gene: 11. The CDR3 has 14 residues. In DNA form, the CDR3 reads TGTGCCAGCACTCCTGACAGGGTTACCCACGAGCAGTACTTC. Translated: CASTPDRVTHEQYF.

This chain joins TRBV19 and TRBJ1-5; D is undetermined. Germline lookup yields CDR1 LNHDA and CDR2 SQIVND (reference sequence). V dropped 1 base and J dropped 0 bases, with 4 bases sitting between them. The CDR3 is 14 amino acids. CDR3 bases: TGTGCCAGTAGTATAGGACATAGCAATCAGCCCCAGCATTTT. Translating it yields CASSIGHSNQPQHF.

V usage is TRBV7-7 and J usage is TRBJ2-3; D unclear. From germline, CDR1 is SSHAT and CDR2 FNYEAQ (reference sequence). V lost 1 base and J 5 bases, leaving 7 bases between the germline ends. There are 13 residues in the CDR3. The CDR3 region is CASSLVVGDTQYF. The CDR3 nucleotides are TGTGCCAGCAGCTTAGTGGTGGGAGATACGCAGTATTTT.

The V gene is TRBV29-1, the J gene TRBJ1-4; TRBD1 might be the D (5 bases). This CDR3 is 12 amino acids long. CDR1 and CDR2 from the germline V gene are SQVTM and ANQGSEA. The V gene lost 6 bases and the J gene lost 6 bases, with 11 bases spanning the gap. CDR3 in DNA: TGCAGCGTAAGGGGAGGAGATGAAAAACTGTTTTTT. This sequence encodes CSVRGGDEKLFF.

The chain joins TRBV6-5 to TRBJ1-1, with D tentatively TRBD1 (5 bases). The CDR3 is 14 residues long. The V end was cut by 5 bases, the J end by 3 bases, with 13 bases between. The germline V gene has CDR1 MNHEY and CDR2 SVGAGI. The CDR3 DNA sequence: TGTGCCAGCAGTCCCTCGTCCAGGGACACTGAAGCTTTCTTT. It is translated as CASSPSSRDTEAFF.

The chain is built from TRBV5-5 and TRBJ2-1; TRBD2 matches 15 bases. The germline gives CDR1 SGHKS, CDR2 YYEKEE (reference sequence). With V trimmed by 4 bases and J by 7 bases, 3 bases remained unmatched. The CDR3 runs to 15 residues. The CDR3 loop reads CASSGLAGGRNEQFF. The CDR3 bases are TGTGCCAGCAGCGGACTAGCGGGGGGGCGGAATGAGCAGTTCTTC.

The genes are TRBV5-1 and TRBJ1-3; TRBD1 matches 7 bases. The junction had 9 bases not matched to a gene; V was cut back by 0 bases and J by 3 bases. CDR1 and CDR2 from the germline V gene are SGHRS and YFSETQ. This CDR3 region has 17 residues. This CDR3 reads CASSLGGTAPGGNTIYF. CDR3 nucleotides: TGCGCCAGCAGCTTGGGGGGGACAGCTCCTGGTGGAAACACCATATATTTT.

About this clone: Different DNA sequences within this sample yield the same CDR3. The J gene is TRBJ2-7, the V gene TRBV28; D remains ambiguous. The CDR3 covers 11 residues. The V gene's germline CDR1 is MDHEN and CDR2 SYDVKM. The V end lost 5 bases, the J end lost 0 bases, and 2 bases lay between the germline ends. Written as DNA, the CDR3 is TGTGCCAGCAGTAGCTCCTACGAGCAGTACTTC. It translates to CASSSSYEQYF. The full variable domain, rest sourced from reference TRBV28 and TRBJ2-7, is DVKVTQSSRYLVKRTGEKVFLECVQDMDHENMFWYRQDPGLGLRLIYFSYDVKMKEKGDIPEGYSVSREKKERFSLILESASTNQTSMYLCASSSSYEQYFGPGTRLTVT.

This clone was seen once. CDR3 DNA: TGTGCCATCAGTGAAGAGGATCACGGGGTCAGCCCTGGAAACACCATATATTTT. Its translation: CAISEEDHGVSPGNTIYF. The gene calls are TRBV10-3 and TRBJ1-3; D not certain. This CDR3 has 18 amino acids. Trimming took 3 bases from V and 2 from J, leaving 20 bases between them. CDR1 and CDR2 from the germline V gene are ENHRY and SYGVKD.

V usage is TRBV5-1 and J usage is TRBJ1-2, with D possibly TRBD1 on 6 matching bases. The CDR3 length is 13 residues. Germline-derived CDR1 and CDR2 are SGHRS and YFSETQ. The ends were cut back, 3 bases at V and 4 bases at J, with 10 bases in the middle. CDR3 loop: CASSWTEPYGYTF. The CDR3 DNA follows: TGCGCCAGCAGCTGGACAGAACCCTATGGCTACACCTTC.

This chain joins TRBV19 and TRBJ1-1; D gene uncertain. Looked up from germline, CDR1 is LNHDA and CDR2 is SQIVND (reference sequence). The CDR3 extends over 15 amino acids. Between the trimmed V and J ends, which lost 3 bases and 1 base, there was a span of 12 bases. The CDR3 DNA follows: TGTGCCAGTAGTATCAATGCCGGCGGGAACACTGAAGCTTTCTTT. This codes for CASSINAGGNTEAFF.

CDR3 sequence (DNA): TGTGCCAGAAGCGCAATCGGAGAGGATGAAAAACTGTTTTTT. Its protein is CARSAIGEDEKLFF. The rearrangement joins TRBV5-3 to TRBJ1-4; D gene uncertain. TRBV5-3 is an ORF for which the function is uncertain. The CDR3 spans 14 residues. Trimming removed 4 bases at V and 6 bases at J, with 13 bases between.

J is TRBJ1-1 and V is TRBV5-1; no reliable D call. The length of the CDR3 is 16 residues. The V end was cut by 0 bases, the J end by 0 bases, with 12 bases between. Germline assignment: CDR1 SGHRS and CDR2 YFSETQ. The CDR3 nucleotides read TGCGCCAGCAGCTTGGCCGACGAGACCATGAACACTGAAGCTTTCTTT. It translates to CASSLADETMNTEAFF.

This chain joins TRBV6-1 and TRBJ1-1; 7 bases map to TRBD1. The CDR3 is 13 residues long. Germline V gene lookup returns CDR1 MNHNS and CDR2 SASEGT. Trimming took 3 bases from V and 11 from J; bases not matched to a gene: 9. CDR3 bases: TGTGCCAGCAGTGACCGGGACAGCCGGAGGGCTTTCTTT. Its protein product is CASSDRDSRRAFF.

The rearrangement links TRBV2 to TRBJ1-4; the D is unclear. This CDR3 contains 14 residues. With 9 bases removed from V and 0 bases from J, the gap between germline ends came to 11 bases. Germline values: CDR1 SNHLY, CDR2 FYNNEI. CDR3 region: CASGISPTNEKLFF. In nucleotides, the CDR3 is TGTGCCAGTGGGATATCTCCAACTAATGAAAAACTGTTTTTT.

The chain uses TRBV25-1 and TRBJ1-5; TRBD1 matches at 8 bases. The CDR3 length is 14 residues. CDR1 and CDR2 from the germline V gene are MGHDK and SYGVNS. The junction had 3 bases not matched to a gene; V was cut back by 2 bases and J by 6 bases. CDR3 bases: TGTGCCAGCAGTGAACAGGGGGCTGGTCAGCCCCAGCATTTT. This translates into CASSEQGAGQPQHF.

This chain links TRBV9 with TRBJ1-2; D is unresolved. With 3 bases removed from V and 7 bases from J, the gap between germline ends came to 7 bases. This CDR3 is built from 11 residues. The germline gives CDR1 SGDLS, CDR2 YYNGEE. The CDR3 protein is CASSGETGYTF. CDR3 nucleotides: TGTGCCAGCAGCGGAGAGACTGGCTACACCTTC.

V is TRBV5-1 and J is TRBJ2-6; 7 nucleotides line up with TRBD1. V lost 4 bases to trimming and J lost 12 bases; unmatched junction nucleotides: 13. The CDR3 totals 15 residues. Per germline, CDR1 SGHRS and CDR2 YFSETQ. CDR3 loop: CASSPVGGNEGVLTF. The CDR3 bases are TGCGCCAGCAGCCCGGTAGGGGGCAATGAGGGCGTCCTGACTTTC.

This clone came up a few times. V is TRBV11-1 and J is TRBJ2-7; D unclear. The CDR3 length is 13 residues. Germline V lookup: CDR1 SGHAT, CDR2 FQDESV (reference sequence). Deletions cut 5 bases from V and 4 bases from J, with 12 bases between. CDR3 sequence: CASSLDGMYEQYF. DNA for the CDR3: TGTGCCAGCAGCCTGGACGGAATGTACGAGCAGTACTTC.

V gene TRBV19 combines with J gene TRBJ1-3; D is undetermined. From germline, CDR1 is LNHDA and CDR2 SQIVND (reference sequence). Trimming took 11 bases from V and 4 from J, leaving 9 bases between them. The CDR3 is made up of 11 amino acids. The CDR3: CAGYGGNTIYF. The DNA for the CDR3 is TGTGCCGGGTATGGAGGAAACACCATATATTTT.

This rearrangement joins TRBV2 to TRBJ1-2, with D perhaps matching TRBD1 (6 bases). Germline loops: CDR1 SNHLY, CDR2 FYNNEI. Trimming shortened V by 5 bases and J by 4 bases, and 11 bases separated the two germline ends. The CDR3 spans 13 residues. CDR3 DNA: TGTGCCAGCAGTACAGGGTTAGTCTATGGCTACACCTTC. This codes for CASSTGLVYGYTF.

The chain joins TRBV9 to TRBJ2-1; 11 bases map to TRBD2. Germline assignment: CDR1 SGDLS and CDR2 YYNGEE. V shed 2 bases, J shed 4 bases, and the junction held 2 bases outside the gene matches. The CDR3 is made up of 15 amino acids. CDR3 sequence: CASSVSGGEYNEQFF. CDR3 DNA sequence: TGTGCCAGCAGCGTTAGCGGGGGGGAGTACAATGAGCAGTTCTTC.

Written as DNA, the CDR3 is TGTGCCAGCAGCCGACAGGAAATCTCGGGAAACACCATATATTTT. Translation gives CASSRQEISGNTIYF. The V gene is TRBV3-1 (or the pseudogene TRBV3-2), the J gene TRBJ1-3, with a weak D call TRBD1 (6 bases). CDR1 is LGHDT and CDR2 is YNNKEL in the germline V gene (reference sequence). V lost 4 bases and J 4 bases, leaving 14 bases between the germline ends. The CDR3 runs 15 residues.